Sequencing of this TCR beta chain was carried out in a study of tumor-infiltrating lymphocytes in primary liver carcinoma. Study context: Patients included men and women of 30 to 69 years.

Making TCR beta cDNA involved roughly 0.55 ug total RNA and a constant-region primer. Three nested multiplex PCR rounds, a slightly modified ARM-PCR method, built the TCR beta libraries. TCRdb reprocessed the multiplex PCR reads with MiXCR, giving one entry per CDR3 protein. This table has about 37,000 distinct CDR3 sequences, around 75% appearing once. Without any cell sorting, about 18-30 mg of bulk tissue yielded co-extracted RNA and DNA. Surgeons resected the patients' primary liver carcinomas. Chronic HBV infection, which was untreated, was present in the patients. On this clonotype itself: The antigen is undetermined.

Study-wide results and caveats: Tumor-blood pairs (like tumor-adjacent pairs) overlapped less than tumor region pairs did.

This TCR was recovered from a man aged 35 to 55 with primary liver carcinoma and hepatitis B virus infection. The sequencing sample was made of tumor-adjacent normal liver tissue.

The CDR3 region is CASSEARGKAPQHF. The CDR3, as DNA: TGTGCCAGCAGTGAGGCAAGGGGAAAGGCGCCACAGCATTTT. The chain is built from TRBV6-1 and TRBJ1-5, with D tentatively TRBD1 (5 bases). The CDR3 is made up of 14 amino acids. V was trimmed by 3 bases and J by 13 bases, leaving 19 bases between them. Per germline, CDR1 MNHNS and CDR2 SASEGT.